This TCR beta chain was observed in a study of control samples from healthy donors and cancer patients (dated by TCRdb to the early 2020s). The method was the immunoSEQ multiplex PCR assay. The immuneACCESS repertoire file appears here via TCRdb, limited to in-frame rearrangements. These files lack a portion of the clones; in checked studies, under half of the deficit traces to unresolved V genes, and the cause of the others is not known. The sample profile shows about 120,000 clones; over 85% of them were found once. Roughly 2.6% of the sample lies in the top ten. In regard to this clone: What this receptor recognizes is not known. Nothing much larger sits one base from this clone, and base qualities are not available.

The CDR3, cysteine through phenylalanine, is 11 amino acids long. Left in the record is the CDR3 DNA by itself, 33 bases read in frame from the first base. At the junction V is shortened by 6 bases and J by 10 bases, with 12 bases in between. The clonotype was recovered from a young man in good health. The sample consisted of blood. The rearrangement combines TRBV12-3 or TRBV12-4 with TRBJ1-1; TRBD1 is a weak D gene call, 5 bases matching. The CDR3 corresponds to CASRWGRVAFF. In nucleotides, the sequence is TGTGCCAGCAGGTGGGGCAGGGTAGCTTTCTTT.